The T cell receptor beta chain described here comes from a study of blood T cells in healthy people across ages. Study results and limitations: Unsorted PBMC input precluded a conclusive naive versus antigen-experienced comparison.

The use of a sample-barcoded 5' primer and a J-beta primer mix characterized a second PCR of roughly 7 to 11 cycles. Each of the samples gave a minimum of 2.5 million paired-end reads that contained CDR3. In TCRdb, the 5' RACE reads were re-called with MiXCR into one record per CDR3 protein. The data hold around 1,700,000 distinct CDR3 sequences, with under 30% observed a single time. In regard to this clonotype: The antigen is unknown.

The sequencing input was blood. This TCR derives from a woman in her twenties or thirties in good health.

CDR3 residues: CASSQEASRGNEQFF. The CDR3 coding sequence is TGTGCCAGCAGCCAAGAGGCTTCTAGAGGGAATGAGCAGTTCTTC. The chain has TRBV4-2 and TRBJ2-1; the D gene is possibly TRBD2 (5 bases). Trimming pared 0 bases from V and 7 bases from J, leaving 13 bases between. The CDR3 consists of 15 residues. Germline CDR1 is LGHNA and CDR2 is YNFKEQ.